This TCR beta chain originates from a study of T cell responses to AZD1222 COVID-19 vaccine. Findings and caveats of the study: Within unmutated variant regions lay the reported targets of nearly half of spike-specific TCRs.

The CDR3 loop spans 12 amino acids. The V gene's germline CDR1 is LNHDA and CDR2 SQIVND (reference sequence). V gave up 7 bases and J gave up 0 bases, with 1 base separating them. This table comes from immunoSEQ multiplex PCR, and its TCRdb copy is limited to in-frame clones, with some not included. The table has under 100,000 clones, 80% to 90% seen once; the top ten hold approximately 8%. On this clone: Its antigen is currently unknown.

This receptor was obtained from an adult in good health. J is TRBJ2-6 and V is TRBV19, with no clear D. This specimen was peripheral blood, taken on day 0 of AZD1222 vaccination. CDR3 sequence reads: CASNSGANVLTF. CDR3 nucleotides: TGTGCCAGTAACTCTGGGGCCAACGTCCTGACTTTC. The entire variable domain, with the rest obtained from reference TRBV19 and TRBJ2-6, is as follows: DGGITQSPKYLFRKEGQNVTLSCEQNLNHDAMYWYRQDPGQGLRLIYYSQIVNDFQKGDIAEGYSVSREKKESFPLTVTSAQKNPTAFYLCASNSGANVLTFGAGSRLTVL.